Ten or more counts support the clone carrying this T cell receptor beta chain. MiXCR was run by TCRdb on the RT-PCR reads, yielding one entry per CDR3 protein. The sample holds roughly 940,000 distinct CDR3 sequences, roughly 18% seen once. The sample originates from a study of patients and donors after allogeneic stem cell transplantation. The CDR3 sequence is 15 residues long. Germline V gives CDR1 MGHRA, CDR2 YSYEKL. Trimming removed 4 bases from V and 5 bases from J; junction bases left unmatched: 4. Sequencing was performed on blood, either unsorted or a sorted T cell fraction (not recorded which). The sequence was obtained from a human donor who was either an allogeneic HSCT recipient or a stem cell or donor lymphocyte infusion donor (not recorded which). It is not recorded whose cells these are; they may come from a transplant donor. The V gene is TRBV4-1, the J gene TRBJ2-7; 14 nucleotides agree with TRBD2. The CDR3 spells CASSLWTSGRNEQYF. The CDR3 coding sequence is TGCGCCAGCAGCCTATGGACTAGCGGGAGGAACGAGCAGTACTTC.